The sequence of this TCR beta chain was determined in a study of shared clonotypes between healthy human individuals. On this clone: Its target is not known.

Study results and caveats: Only a few donors were included, so the genetic and exposure-history diversity represented was limited.

Libraries were prepared by immunoSEQ multiplex PCR; TCRdb keeps only in-frame clonotypes and omits some of them. The sample carries roughly 1 million clones, roughly 80% recorded once. The CDR3 runs to 16 residues. Germline values: CDR1 KGHSY, CDR2 FQNENV. V lost 1 base and J lost 3, with 12 bases in between. This sequence originates from a man aged 18 to 35 in good health. The specimen sequenced was memory CD4+ T cells sorted from blood. Subset here: CD45RA-negative fraction. The V gene is TRBV16, the J gene TRBJ2-2; possibly TRBD1 for D (7 bases). CDR3 DNA: TGTGCCAGCAGCCAATGGCCAGGGGGGCACACCGGGGAGCTGTTTTTT. It encodes CASSQWPGGHTGELFF.